The rows below give T cell receptor beta chains drawn from one sample of a study of T cell responses to AZD1222 COVID-19 vaccine. Clones were read by immunoSEQ multiplex PCR, and TCRdb kept only the in-frame ones, dropping some. The table records some 200,000 clones, 80% to 95% of them present only once. Sequenced material: peripheral blood, taken on day 0 of AZD1222 vaccination. The receptor set was obtained from an adult in good health. CDR3s include the opening cysteine and the closing phenylalanine or tryptophan. D genes are given only for firm matches. Rows give clone size only sometimes, using once, few, many, or a class for an expanded clone.

once	TRBJ2-6	TRBD1	TRBV3-1/TRBV3-2	TGTGCCAGCAGCCAAGTTTCATGGGGACAGGGGGCGGTTGGGGCCAACGTCCTGACTTTC	CASSQVSWGQGAVGANVLTF
NA	TRBJ2-2	NA	TRBV5-5	TGTGCCAGCAGCTTGGGGGGGAACACCGGGGAGCTGTTTTTT	CASSLGGNTGELFF
NA	TRBJ2-2	TRBD2	TRBV27	TGTGCCAGCAGTTTAATGGCTAGCGGGAGCCACGGGGAGCTGTTTTTT	CASSLMASGSHGELFF
NA	TRBJ2-7	TRBD2	TRBV13	TGTGCCAGCAGCTCCGGGAGGGTACTACGGGAGCAGTACTTC	CASSSGRVLREQYF
NA	TRBJ1-1	NA	TRBV20-1	TGCAGTGCTAGTAGAGGGTTCGAAGCTTTCTTT	CSASRGFEAFF
NA	TRBJ2-2	TRBD1	TRBV5-1	TGCGCCAGCAGCTCAGCCGGGACAGGGGGGACCGGGGAGCTGTTTTTT	CASSSAGTGGTGELFF
NA	TRBJ1-4	NA	TRBV2	TGTGCCAGCAGACAACCGGGACATCTAAATGAAAAACTGTTTTTT	CASRQPGHLNEKLFF
NA	TRBJ2-2	TRBD1	TRBV5-1	TGCGCCAGCAGCTCTCTTCCGACAGGGGGCCTGAAGGAGCTGTTTTTT	CASSSLPTGGLKELFF
NA	TRBJ1-2	NA	TRBV6-1	TGTGCCAGCAGGGAAGGGGGGGGAGGTGGCTACACCTTC	CASREGGGGGYTF
NA	TRBJ2-1	NA	TRBV3-1/TRBV3-2	TGTGCCAGCAGCCAAGATATAGTCGGTTCTTGGCAGTTCTTC	CASSQDIVGSWQFF
NA	TRBJ1-1	TRBD1	TRBV6-1	TGTGCCAGCAGTGAAGCCCTCGGACAGGGGCCGAACACTGAAGCTTTCTTT	CASSEALGQGPNTEAFF
NA	TRBJ2-5	NA	TRBV28	TGTGCCAGCAGCACCTCTCAGACCCAGTACTTC	CASSTSQTQYF
NA	TRBJ1-1	NA	TRBV14	TGTGCCAGCAGCCAATTGAGTTGGTATAACACTGAAGCTTTCTTT	CASSQLSWYNTEAFF
NA	TRBJ1-2	TRBD1	TRBV9	TGTGCCAGCAGCTCAGACAGGGTGGCTAACTATGGCTACACCTTC	CASSSDRVANYGYTF
NA	TRBJ1-3	NA	TRBV5-8	TGTGCCAGCAGCTTCCTAGGTGGGTGGCGACACTCTGGAAACACCATATATTTT	CASSFLGGWRHSGNTIYF
NA	TRBJ2-7	TRBD2	TRBV11-1	TGTGCCAGCAGCTCCGGGGAGGGGCTCTACGAGCAGTACTTC	CASSSGEGLYEQYF
NA	TRBJ2-3	NA	TRBV3-1/TRBV3-2	TGTGCCAGCAGCCAAGATGGACGGCCTGGTACGCAGTATTTT	CASSQDGRPGTQYF
NA	TRBJ1-2	TRBD1	TRBV18	TGTGCCAGCTCACCTACCGACAGGGGCGCCGGGTATGGCTACACCTTC	CASSPTDRGAGYGYTF
NA	TRBJ1-2	TRBD1	TRBV7-8	TGTGCCAGCAGCTTAAGGACAGGGCAGGGGGGCTACACCTTC	CASSLRTGQGGYTF
NA	TRBJ2-1	TRBD2	TRBV6-2/TRBV6-3	TGTGCCAGCAGTACTAGCGGGGTCAATGAGCAGTTCTTC	CASSTSGVNEQFF